Below are 5 T cell receptor beta chains sequenced from a single sample in a study of T cell responses to AZD1222 COVID-19 vaccine. The table came from immunoSEQ multiplex PCR; TCRdb's copy has only in-frame clones and leaves some out. Of about 76,000 clones listed, 70% to 80% are singletons. The sample consisted of peripheral blood, taken 28 days after the second dose of the MenACWY control vaccine. The receptors derive from an adult who received the MenACWY meningococcal vaccine as a control.

This rearrangement joins TRBV6-5 to TRBJ2-5; possible D gene TRBD2, 6 bases. Germline V CDR1 and CDR2: MNHEY, SVGAGI. V gave up 8 bases and J gave up 4 bases, with 14 bases separating them. The CDR3 consists of 13 residues. The CDR3 bases are TGTGCCAGCGGACTTTTGGGGGGAGAGACCCAGTACTTC. Translated: CASGLLGGETQYF.

The chain employs TRBV30 and TRBJ1-2, with TRBD1 identical over 10 bases. The V gene end was trimmed by 2 bases and the J gene end by 10 bases; junction bases not matched to a gene: 10. This CDR3 is built from 14 residues. Per the germline V gene, CDR1 is GTSNPN and CDR2 is SVGIG (reference sequence). The CDR3, as DNA: TGTGCCTGGAGTCATGACCGGGACAGGGGATCCTACACCTTC. Translating gives CAWSHDRDRGSYTF.

This chain uses TRBV5-1 with TRBJ1-1, with 9 bases fitting TRBD1. Germline loops: CDR1 SGHRS, CDR2 YFSETQ. The CDR3 sequence is 15 residues long. The V and J ends lost 4 bases and 8 bases, in that order; junction bases with no gene match: 12. CDR3 nucleotides: TGCGCCAGCAGCGCCCAACAGGGGGCCGCCCTCGAAGCTTTCTTT. This translates into CASSAQQGAALEAFF.

CDR3: CSVVGQGARNTEAFF. CDR3 nucleotides: TGCAGCGTGGTTGGACAGGGGGCTCGGAACACTGAAGCTTTCTTT. V is TRBV29-1 and J is TRBJ1-1; 11 bases fit TRBD1. This CDR3 is 15 amino acids long. Germline loops: CDR1 SQVTM, CDR2 ANQGSEA. V trimming: 6 bases; J trimming: 1 base; junction bases outside the gene matches: 7.

This chain links TRBV6-5 with TRBJ2-3, with D tentatively TRBD1 or TRBD2 (5 bases each). The germline CDR1 and CDR2 sequences are MNHEY and SVGAGI. V was pared by 10 bases and J by 0 bases, with 11 bases between. This CDR3 region has 13 residues. CDR3 in DNA: TGTGCCACCATCTGGGGGAGCACAGATACGCAGTATTTT. Protein product: CATIWGSTDTQYF.